A single sample is the source of the 25 T cell receptor beta chains below, sequenced in a study of neurological immune-mediated disorders. TCRdb reanalysed the 5' RACE reads using MiXCR and keeps one entry per CDR3 protein. The table has fewer than 20,000 distinct CDR3 sequences, under 3.5% seen once; the top ten hold around 20%. The specimen sequenced was CD8+ T cells from blood. These receptors originate from a woman between 40 and 50 years old in good health.

There are many counts of this clonotype. This rearrangement joins TRBV9 to TRBJ2-7; D gene uncertain. V was clipped by 0 bases and J by 3 bases, with 13 bases between them. This CDR3 has 15 residues. The germline V gene encodes CDR1 SGDLS and CDR2 YYNGEE. In DNA, the CDR3 is TGTGCCAGCAGCGTAGGGGGTACTCCGATCTACGAGCAGTACTTC. Its translation is CASSVGGTPIYEQYF.

This clonotype was recorded many times. The junction does not match germline at one end; this may be a read error. The J gene is TRBJ2-2, the V gene TRBV24-1; weak D call: TRBD2 (5 bases). CDR3 length: 15 amino acids. CDR1 and CDR2 (germline): KGHDR, SFDVKD. For the CDR3, the DNA is TGTGCCACCAGTGATACAGCGGAACACACCGAGGAGCTGTTTTTT. Amino acids: CATSDTAEHTEELFF.

This clonotype appeared many times. The chain recombines TRBV28 with TRBJ2-7; 10 nucleotides agree with TRBD2. The CDR3 has 14 residues. Trimming took 2 bases from V and 6 from J; bases not matched to a gene: 4. CDR1 and CDR2 from the germline V gene are MDHEN and SYDVKM. The DNA for the CDR3 is TGTGCCAGCAGTTTAAAAAGCGGGAGGGGCGAGCAGTACTTC. As protein: CASSLKSGRGEQYF.

The chain recombines TRBV27 with TRBJ2-1, with D possibly being TRBD2 (6 bases). V dropped 5 bases and J dropped 5 bases, with 16 bases sitting between them. The CDR3 length is 15 residues. CDR1 MNHEY and CDR2 SMNVEV come from the germline V gene (reference sequence). The CDR3: CASSRVAGSHNEQFF. CDR3 sequence (DNA): TGTGCCAGCAGTCGGGTGGCGGGGTCCCACAATGAGCAGTTCTTC.

This clonotype has more than one count but fewer than ten. This chain connects TRBV4-2 to TRBJ2-5; D is uncertain. Trimming took 0 bases from V and 5 from J, leaving 16 bases between them. Germline CDR1 is LGHNA and CDR2 is YNFKEQ. The CDR3 sequence is 16 residues long. The CDR3 region has the DNA TGTGCCAGCAGCCAAGAGTGGGGATTGATGGGGGAGACCCAGTACTTC. It codes for CASSQEWGLMGETQYF.

Many counts were recorded for this clonotype. The V call is TRBV20-1, the J call TRBJ1-5; 8 nucleotides line up with TRBD1. With V trimmed by 3 bases and J by 6 bases, 10 bases remained unmatched. Germline values: CDR1 DFQATT, CDR2 SNEGSKA (reference sequence). CDR3 length: 15 amino acids. The CDR3 nucleotides are TGCAGTGCTAGCCCCGGGACAGGATTCAGTCAGCCCCAGCATTTT. It translates to CSASPGTGFSQPQHF.

Many counts were recorded for this clonotype. The chain carries TRBV6-5 and TRBJ2-1, with 7 nucleotides matching TRBD2. Germline V gene lookup returns CDR1 MNHEY and CDR2 SVGAGI. The CDR3 is 15 residues long. V dropped 2 bases and J dropped 7; count of bases not matched to a gene: 8. The CDR3 bases are TGTGCCAGCAGTTACGGGGCGGGAGCTTCTAATGAGCAGTTCTTC. Translation: CASSYGAGASNEQFF.

There are many counts of this clonotype. The chain carries TRBV20-1 and TRBJ2-1, with 7 positions matching TRBD2. There are 14 residues in the CDR3. Germline CDR1 DFQATT, CDR2 SNEGSKA (reference sequence). Losses at the gene ends were 0 bases for V and 12 bases for J; bases not matched to a gene: 11. CDR3 DNA: TGCAGTGCTAGAGATCGACTAGCTGAAATCGGGCAGTTCTTC. It translates to CSARDRLAEIGQFF.

This clonotype was seen repeatedly, ten times or more. The V gene is TRBV20-1, the J gene TRBJ2-3, with D perhaps TRBD2 (5 bases). CDR1 and CDR2 from the germline V gene are DFQATT and SNEGSKA (reference sequence). The V gene lost 8 bases and the J gene lost 4 bases, with 13 bases spanning the gap. CDR3 length equals 12 residues. The CDR3 region has the DNA TGCAGTCGGACTTATGTTGCAGATACGCAGTATTTT. Encoded protein: CSRTYVADTQYF.

This clonotype was picked up many times. J is TRBJ2-3 and V is TRBV27; D not certain. V lost 2 bases and J lost 3, with 9 bases in between. From germline, CDR1 is MNHEY and CDR2 SMNVEV (reference sequence). The CDR3 contains 14 residues. CDR3 sequence (DNA): TGTGCCAGCAGTTTAGGTTCCGCGACAGATACGCAGTATTTT. Protein sequence: CASSLGSATDTQYF.

This clonotype was recorded many times. The chain has TRBV15 and TRBJ2-6; TRBD2 might be the D (6 bases). The germline gives CDR1 LNHNV, CDR2 YYDKDF (reference sequence). The CDR3 is made up of 19 amino acids. V was clipped by 0 bases and J by 1 base, with 16 bases between them. CDR3 nucleotide sequence: TGTGCCACCAGCAGAGATACGGAGGGCAGGCGATCTGGGGCCAACGTCCTGACTTTC. Protein product: CATSRDTEGRRSGANVLTF.

At least ten counts were recorded for this clonotype. The J gene is TRBJ2-7, the V gene TRBV7-9, with a tentative D call TRBD2 (6 bases). The V gene's germline CDR1 is SEHNR and CDR2 FQNEAQ (reference sequence). The ends were cut back, 4 bases at V and 0 bases at J, with 13 bases in the middle. The CDR3 has 15 amino acids. The CDR3 DNA reads as TGTGCCAGCAGCTCAATAGCGGATAGCTCCTACGAGCAGTACTTC. Amino acid sequence: CASSSIADSSYEQYF. The full variable domain, with the rest looked up from reference TRBV7-9 and TRBJ2-7, is DTGVSQNPRHKITKRGQNVTFRCDPISEHNRLYWYRQTLGQGPEFLTYFQNEAQLEKSRLLSDRFSAERPKGSFSTLEIQRTEQGDSAMYLCASSSIADSSYEQYFGPGTRLTVT.

This clonotype was detected many times. The chain joins TRBV7-3 to TRBJ2-2; D might be TRBD1 (7 bases). The CDR3 loop spans 17 amino acids. Germline V gene lookup returns CDR1 SGHTA and CDR2 FQGTGA. Trimming removed 5 bases at V and 3 bases at J, with 19 bases between. In DNA, the CDR3 is TGTGCCAGCAGCCAACATTCCCCCAGGGGGGACACCGGGGAGCTGTTTTTT. It is translated as CASSQHSPRGDTGELFF.

There are many counts of this clonotype. The chain links TRBV9 to TRBJ2-5; 9 nucleotides match TRBD1. Germline CDR1 and CDR2: SGDLS and YYNGEE. The CDR3 is 14 residues long. Unmatched junction bases numbered 3, after V lost 2 bases and J lost 4 bases. CDR3 residues: CASSVTGGAETQYF. In nucleotides, the CDR3 is TGTGCCAGCAGCGTCACAGGGGGCGCAGAGACCCAGTACTTC.

This clonotype was counted many times. The chain combines TRBV11-2 with TRBJ2-2; D uncertain. CDR1 and CDR2 (germline): SGHAT, FQNNGV. V lost 7 bases and J 1 base, leaving 7 bases between the germline ends. The CDR3 is 13 residues long. CDR3 DNA sequence: TGTGCCAGCACCGGGTTGAACACCGGGGAGCTGTTTTTT. Protein product: CASTGLNTGELFF.

This clonotype occurred many times. The V and J genes are TRBV7-9 and TRBJ2-1; D gene unclear. Trimming stripped 1 base from V and 3 bases from J, with 7 bases between. CDR3 length: 14 amino acids. The germline V gene has CDR1 SEHNR and CDR2 FQNEAQ (reference sequence). The CDR3 sequence: CASSLVLSYNEQFF. In DNA, the CDR3 is TGTGCCAGCAGCTTAGTTCTTAGCTACAATGAGCAGTTCTTC.

This clonotype was observed at least ten times. This chain connects TRBV27 to TRBJ1-1; D possibly corresponds to TRBD1 (5 bases). Germline V gives CDR1 MNHEY, CDR2 SMNVEV (reference sequence). V shed 6 bases and J shed 0 bases, with 8 bases lying between them. The length of the CDR3 is 13 residues. The CDR3 loop is CASRLTVNTEAFF. The CDR3 DNA sequence: TGTGCCAGCAGGTTGACAGTGAACACTGAAGCTTTCTTT.

This clonotype was seen at least ten times. This chain uses TRBV9 with TRBJ2-1; D possibly corresponds to TRBD1 (6 bases). The CDR3 loop spans 17 amino acids. Germline V gene sequence: CDR1 SGDLS, CDR2 YYNGEE. The germline V and J ends were trimmed by 4 bases and 2 bases, with 19 bases remaining between them. CDR3 DNA: TGTGCCAGCAGCCCGATATACAGGGAAAATCCCTACAATGAGCAGTTCTTC. This translates into CASSPIYRENPYNEQFF.

This clonotype was detected many times. V gene TRBV5-6 combines with J gene TRBJ1-1; D is possibly TRBD1 (5 bases). Looked up from germline, CDR1 is SGHDT and CDR2 is YYEEEE. The length of the CDR3 is 14 residues. V was pared by 0 bases and J by 4 bases, with 10 bases between. CDR3 DNA sequence: TGTGCCAGCAGCTTGGCCGGGGGGTCCACTGAAGCTTTCTTT. Translated: CASSLAGGSTEAFF.

There are many counts of this clonotype. V is TRBV28 and J is TRBJ2-7, with 16 bases fitting TRBD2. This CDR3 spans 14 amino acids. The trim removed 4 bases at V and 12 bases at J, leaving 6 bases unmatched. Germline CDR1 MDHEN, CDR2 SYDVKM. The CDR3 spells CASSSGLAGGRLYF. The CDR3 DNA follows: TGTGCCAGCAGTTCGGGACTAGCGGGAGGGCGTCTGTACTTC.

This clonotype was seen many times. The chain combines TRBV20-1 with TRBJ2-2; unclear D gene. The CDR3 length is 15 residues. Germline V lookup: CDR1 DFQATT, CDR2 SNEGSKA (reference sequence). V shed 1 base and J shed 0 bases, with 9 bases lying between them. The CDR3 bases are TGCAGTGCTAGAGCTTCCCTGGCGAACACCGGGGAGCTGTTTTTT. Encoded protein: CSARASLANTGELFF.

This clonotype occurred many times. The rearrangement uses TRBV5-1 and TRBJ2-7; D assignment may be TRBD1 or TRBD2 (5 bases each). Between the trimmed V and J ends, which lost 5 bases and 4 bases, there was a span of 16 bases. The CDR3 consists of 14 residues. The germline CDR1 and CDR2 sequences are SGHRS and YFSETQ. CDR3 sequence reads: CASRSRDGEYEQYF. DNA of the CDR3: TGCGCCAGCAGAAGCCGGGACGGAGAATACGAGCAGTACTTC.

This clonotype was counted at least ten times. The CDR3 reads CASSLSLDTQYF. The CDR3 DNA reads TGTGCCAGCAGCTTAAGCCTGGATACGCAGTATTTT. The rearrangement uses TRBV7-2 and TRBJ2-3; no firm D call. Looked up from germline, CDR1 is SGHTA and CDR2 is FQGNSA. The CDR3 is 12 residues long. V dropped 2 bases and J dropped 6 bases, with 6 bases sitting between them.

By sample share, this clonotype is medium-sized. CDR3 sequence (DNA): TGCAGTGCTACCAGACTAGCGGGAGACTCCTACGAGCAGTACTTC. This sequence encodes CSATRLAGDSYEQYF. The chain uses TRBV20-1 and TRBJ2-7; the match to TRBD2 covers 12 bases. Germline values: CDR1 DFQATT, CDR2 SNEGSKA (reference sequence). The length of the CDR3 is 15 residues. V dropped 4 bases and J dropped 0; count of bases not matched to a gene: 4.

This clonotype was counted at least ten times. V usage is TRBV7-9 and J usage is TRBJ2-2; 8 bases map to TRBD2. Germline CDR1 and CDR2: SEHNR and FQNEAQ (reference sequence). V trimming: 4 bases; J trimming: 3 bases; junction bases outside the gene matches: 10. The CDR3 loop spans 17 amino acids. The chain's CDR3 is CASSSLATSEDTGELFF. The CDR3 DNA follows: TGTGCCAGCAGCTCCCTGGCGACTAGCGAAGACACCGGGGAGCTGTTTTTT.